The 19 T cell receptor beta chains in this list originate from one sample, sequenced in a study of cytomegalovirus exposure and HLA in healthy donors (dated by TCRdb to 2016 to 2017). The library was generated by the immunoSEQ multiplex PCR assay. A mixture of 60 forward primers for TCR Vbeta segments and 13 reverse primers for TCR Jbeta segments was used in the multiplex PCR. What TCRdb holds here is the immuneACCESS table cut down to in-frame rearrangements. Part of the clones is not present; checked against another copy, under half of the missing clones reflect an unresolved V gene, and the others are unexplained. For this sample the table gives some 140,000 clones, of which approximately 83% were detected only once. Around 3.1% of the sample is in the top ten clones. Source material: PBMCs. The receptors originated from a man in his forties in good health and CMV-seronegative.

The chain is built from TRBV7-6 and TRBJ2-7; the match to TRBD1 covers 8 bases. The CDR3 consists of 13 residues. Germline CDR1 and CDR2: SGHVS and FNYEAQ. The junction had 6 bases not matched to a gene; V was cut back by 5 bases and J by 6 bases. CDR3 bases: TGTGCCAGCAGCCCATGGACAGGGCTCGAGCAGTACTTC. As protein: CASSPWTGLEQYF.

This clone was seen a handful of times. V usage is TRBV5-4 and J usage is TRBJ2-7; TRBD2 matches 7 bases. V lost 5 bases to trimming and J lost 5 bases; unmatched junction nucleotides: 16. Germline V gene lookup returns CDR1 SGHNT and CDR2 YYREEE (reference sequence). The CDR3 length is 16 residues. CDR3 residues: CASRLFPAGEVDEQYF. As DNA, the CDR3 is TGTGCCAGCAGACTATTCCCGGCGGGAGAGGTTGACGAGCAGTACTTC.

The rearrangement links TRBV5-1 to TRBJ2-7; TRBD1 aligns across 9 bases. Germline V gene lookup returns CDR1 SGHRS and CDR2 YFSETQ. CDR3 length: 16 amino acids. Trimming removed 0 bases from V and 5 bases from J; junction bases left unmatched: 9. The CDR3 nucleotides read TGCGCCAGCAGCTTGGCGGACAGGGGAAAGGGCGACGAGCAGTACTTC. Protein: CASSLADRGKGDEQYF.

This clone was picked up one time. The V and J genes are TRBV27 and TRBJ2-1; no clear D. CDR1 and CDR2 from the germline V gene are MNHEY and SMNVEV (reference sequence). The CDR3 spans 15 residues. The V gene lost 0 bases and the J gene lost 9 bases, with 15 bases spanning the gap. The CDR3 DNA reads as TGTGCCAGCAGTTTATCGGGCTCTCCCTTGGTTGAGCAGTTCTTC. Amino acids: CASSLSGSPLVEQFF.

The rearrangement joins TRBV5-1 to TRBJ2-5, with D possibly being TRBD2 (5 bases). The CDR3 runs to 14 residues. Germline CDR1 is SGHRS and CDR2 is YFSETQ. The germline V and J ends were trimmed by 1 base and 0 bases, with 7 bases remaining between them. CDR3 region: CASSLLANQETQYF. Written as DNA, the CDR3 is TGCGCCAGCAGCTTGCTAGCTAACCAAGAGACCCAGTACTTC.

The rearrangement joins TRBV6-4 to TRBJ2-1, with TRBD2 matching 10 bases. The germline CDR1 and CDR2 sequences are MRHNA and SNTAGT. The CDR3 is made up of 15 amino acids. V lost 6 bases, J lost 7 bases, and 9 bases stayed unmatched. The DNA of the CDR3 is TGTGCCAGCAGCCTCCTAGCGGGAGATACTAATGAGCAGTTCTTC. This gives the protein CASSLLAGDTNEQFF.

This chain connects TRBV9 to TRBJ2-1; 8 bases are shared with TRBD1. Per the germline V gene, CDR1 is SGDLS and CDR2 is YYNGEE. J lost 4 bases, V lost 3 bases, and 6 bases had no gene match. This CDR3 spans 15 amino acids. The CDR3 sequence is CASSAPGQGYNEQFF. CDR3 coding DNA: TGTGCCAGCAGCGCACCAGGACAGGGATACAATGAGCAGTTCTTC.

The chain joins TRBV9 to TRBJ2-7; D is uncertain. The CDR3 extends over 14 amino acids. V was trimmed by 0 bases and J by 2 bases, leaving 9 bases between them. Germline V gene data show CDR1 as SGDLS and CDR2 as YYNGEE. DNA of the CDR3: TGTGCCAGCAGCGTAGGTGGTAGTACCTACGAGCAGTACTTC. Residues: CASSVGGSTYEQYF. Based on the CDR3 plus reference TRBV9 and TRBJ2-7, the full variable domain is DSGVTQTPKHLITATGQRVTLRCSPRSGDLSVYWYQQSLDQGLQFLIQYYNGEERAKGNILERFSAQQFPDLHSELNLSSLELGDSALYFCASSVGGSTYEQYFGPGTRLTVT.

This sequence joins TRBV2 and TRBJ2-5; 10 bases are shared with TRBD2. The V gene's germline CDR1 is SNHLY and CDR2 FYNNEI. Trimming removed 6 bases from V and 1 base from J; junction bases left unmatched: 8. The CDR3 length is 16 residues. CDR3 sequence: CASSRKLAGPQETQYF. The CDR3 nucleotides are TGTGCCAGCAGCCGAAAACTAGCGGGGCCCCAAGAGACCCAGTACTTC.

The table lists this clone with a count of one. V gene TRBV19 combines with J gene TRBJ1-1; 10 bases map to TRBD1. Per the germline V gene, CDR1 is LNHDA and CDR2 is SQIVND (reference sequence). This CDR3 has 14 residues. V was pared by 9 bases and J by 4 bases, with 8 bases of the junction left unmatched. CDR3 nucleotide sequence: TGTGCCAGCTGGGACAGGGGCTCGGGCACTGAAGCTTTCTTT. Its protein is CASWDRGSGTEAFF. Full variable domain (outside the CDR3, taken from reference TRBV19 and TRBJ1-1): DGGITQSPKYLFRKEGQNVTLSCEQNLNHDAMYWYRQDPGQGLRLIYYSQIVNDFQKGDIAEGYSVSREKKESFPLTVTSAQKNPTAFYLCASWDRGSGTEAFFGQGTRLTVV.

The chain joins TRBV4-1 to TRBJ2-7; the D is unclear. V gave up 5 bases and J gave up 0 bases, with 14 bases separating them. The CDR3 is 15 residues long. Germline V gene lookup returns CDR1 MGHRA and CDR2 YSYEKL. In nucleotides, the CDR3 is TGCGCCAGCAGCTCTGAGTACGCAAGCTCCTACGAGCAGTACTTC. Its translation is CASSSEYASSYEQYF.

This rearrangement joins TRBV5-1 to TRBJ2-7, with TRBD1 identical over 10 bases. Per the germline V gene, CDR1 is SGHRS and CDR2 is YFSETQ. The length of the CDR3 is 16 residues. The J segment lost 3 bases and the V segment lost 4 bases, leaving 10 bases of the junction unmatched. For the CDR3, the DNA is TGCGCCAGCAGCACTGCCGGGACAGGGGCAGACTACGAGCAGTACTTC. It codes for CASSTAGTGADYEQYF.

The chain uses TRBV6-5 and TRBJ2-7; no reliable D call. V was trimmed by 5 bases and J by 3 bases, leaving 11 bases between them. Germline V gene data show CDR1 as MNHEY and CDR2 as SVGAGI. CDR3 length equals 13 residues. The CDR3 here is CASSREAFYEQYF. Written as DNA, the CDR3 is TGTGCCAGCAGTCGCGAGGCCTTCTACGAGCAGTACTTC.

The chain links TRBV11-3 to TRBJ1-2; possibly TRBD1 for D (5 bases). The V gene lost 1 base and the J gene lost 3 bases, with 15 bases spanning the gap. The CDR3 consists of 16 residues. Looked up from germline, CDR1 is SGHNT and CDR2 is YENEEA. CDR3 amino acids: CASSLGSRAAYYGYTF. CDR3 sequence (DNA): TGTGCCAGCAGCTTAGGGTCCAGGGCCGCATACTATGGCTACACCTTC.

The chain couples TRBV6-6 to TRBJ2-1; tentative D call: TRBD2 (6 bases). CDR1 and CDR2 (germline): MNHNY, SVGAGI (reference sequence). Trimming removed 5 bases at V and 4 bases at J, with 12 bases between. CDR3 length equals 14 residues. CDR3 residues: CASSPRGIYNEQFF. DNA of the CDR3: TGTGCCAGCAGTCCTCGGGGGATTTACAATGAGCAGTTCTTC.

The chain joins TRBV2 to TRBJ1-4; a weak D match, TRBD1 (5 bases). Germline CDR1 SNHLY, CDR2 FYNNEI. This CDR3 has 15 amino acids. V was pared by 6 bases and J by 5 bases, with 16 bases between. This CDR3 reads CASSAQSTENEKLFF. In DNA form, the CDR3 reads TGTGCCAGCAGCGCACAGTCGACAGAGAATGAAAAACTGTTTTTT. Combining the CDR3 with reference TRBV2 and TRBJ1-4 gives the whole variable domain EPEVTQTPSHQVTQMGQEVILRCVPISNHLYFYWYRQILGQKVEFLVSFYNNEISEKSEIFDDQFSVERPDGSNFTLKIRSTKLEDSAMYFCASSAQSTENEKLFFGSGTQLSVL.

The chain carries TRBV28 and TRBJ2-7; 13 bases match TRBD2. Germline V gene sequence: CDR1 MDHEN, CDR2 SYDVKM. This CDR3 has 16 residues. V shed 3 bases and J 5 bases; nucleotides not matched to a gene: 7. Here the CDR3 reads CASSFSLAGGRNEQYF. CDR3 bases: TGTGCCAGCAGTTTCTCACTAGCGGGAGGGCGGAACGAGCAGTACTTC.

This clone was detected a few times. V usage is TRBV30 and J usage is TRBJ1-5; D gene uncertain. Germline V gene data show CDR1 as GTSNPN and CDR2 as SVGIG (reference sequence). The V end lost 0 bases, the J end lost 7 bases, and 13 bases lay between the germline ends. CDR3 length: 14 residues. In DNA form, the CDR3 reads TGTGCCTGGAGTGTAAGACAACCCCGGCAGCCCCAGCATTTT. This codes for CAWSVRQPRQPQHF.

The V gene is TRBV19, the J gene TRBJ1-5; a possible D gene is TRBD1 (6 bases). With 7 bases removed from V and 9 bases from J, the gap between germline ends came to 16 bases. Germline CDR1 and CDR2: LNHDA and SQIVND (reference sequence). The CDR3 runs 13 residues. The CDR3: CASTRGGGRPQHF. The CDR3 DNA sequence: TGTGCCAGTACCCGGGGGGGCGGCCGGCCCCAGCATTTT.